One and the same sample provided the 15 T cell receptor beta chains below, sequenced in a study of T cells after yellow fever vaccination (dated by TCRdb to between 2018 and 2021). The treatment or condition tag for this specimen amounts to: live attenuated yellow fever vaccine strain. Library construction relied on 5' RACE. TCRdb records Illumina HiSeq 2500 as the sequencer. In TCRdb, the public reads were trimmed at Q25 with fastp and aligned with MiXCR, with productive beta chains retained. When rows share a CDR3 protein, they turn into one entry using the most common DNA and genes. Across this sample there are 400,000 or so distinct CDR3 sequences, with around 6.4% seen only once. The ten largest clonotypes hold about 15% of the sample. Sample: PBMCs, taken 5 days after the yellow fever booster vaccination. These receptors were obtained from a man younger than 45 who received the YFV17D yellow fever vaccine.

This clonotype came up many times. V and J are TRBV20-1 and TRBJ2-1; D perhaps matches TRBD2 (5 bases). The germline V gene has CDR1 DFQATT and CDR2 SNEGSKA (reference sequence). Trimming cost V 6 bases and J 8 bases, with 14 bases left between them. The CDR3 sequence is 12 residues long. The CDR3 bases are TGCAGTGCCATCCCCGGAGGTGATGAGCAGTTCTTC. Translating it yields CSAIPGGDEQFF.

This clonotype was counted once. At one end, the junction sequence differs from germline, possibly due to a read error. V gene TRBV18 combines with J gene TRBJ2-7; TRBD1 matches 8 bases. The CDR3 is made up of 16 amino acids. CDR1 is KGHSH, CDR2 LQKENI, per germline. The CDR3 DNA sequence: TGTGCCTGCTCACCAACCCTAGCCGGGACAGGTGGCGAGCAGTACTTC. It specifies CACSPTLAGTGGEQYF.

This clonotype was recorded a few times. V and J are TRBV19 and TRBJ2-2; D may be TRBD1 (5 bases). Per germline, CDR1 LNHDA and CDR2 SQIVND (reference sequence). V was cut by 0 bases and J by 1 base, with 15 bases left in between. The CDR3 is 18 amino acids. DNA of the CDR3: TGTGCCAGTAGTATAGATAGGAAAGGGGCGAGGAACACCGGGGAGCTGTTTTTT. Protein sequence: CASSIDRKGARNTGELFF.

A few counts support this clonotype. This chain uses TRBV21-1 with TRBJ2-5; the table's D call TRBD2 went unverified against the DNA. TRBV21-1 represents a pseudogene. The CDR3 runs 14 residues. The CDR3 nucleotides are TGTGCCTTCTTAAACCCCCTAGCGGGAGAGACCCAGTACTTC. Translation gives CAFLNPLAGETQYF.

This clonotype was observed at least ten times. CDR3 protein: CAISESGIFYEQYF. In DNA form, the CDR3 reads TGTGCCATCAGTGAGTCGGGGATTTTCTACGAGCAGTACTTC. The chain recombines TRBV10-3 with TRBJ2-7; D gene unclear. CDR1 and CDR2 (germline): ENHRY, SYGVKD. V lost 0 bases and J 3 bases, leaving 9 bases between the germline ends. CDR3 length: 14 residues.

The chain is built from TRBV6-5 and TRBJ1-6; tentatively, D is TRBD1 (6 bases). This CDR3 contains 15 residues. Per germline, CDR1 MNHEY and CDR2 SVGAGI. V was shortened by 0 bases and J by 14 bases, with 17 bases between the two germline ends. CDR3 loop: CASSYSARGIGALHF. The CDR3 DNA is TGTGCCAGCAGTTACTCGGCCAGGGGAATAGGGGCCCTCCACTTT.

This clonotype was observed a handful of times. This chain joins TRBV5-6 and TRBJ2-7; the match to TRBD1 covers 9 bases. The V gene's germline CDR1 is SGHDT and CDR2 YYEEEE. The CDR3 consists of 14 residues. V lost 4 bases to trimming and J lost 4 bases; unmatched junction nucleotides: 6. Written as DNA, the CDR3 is TGTGCCAGCAGCCTGGACAGGGGAGTGTACGAGCAGTACTTC. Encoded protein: CASSLDRGVYEQYF.

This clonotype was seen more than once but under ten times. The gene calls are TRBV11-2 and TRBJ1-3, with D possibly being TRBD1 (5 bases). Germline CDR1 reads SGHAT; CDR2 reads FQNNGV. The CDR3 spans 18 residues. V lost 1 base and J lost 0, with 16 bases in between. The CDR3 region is CASSLVRWGPGSGNTIYF. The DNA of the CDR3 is TGTGCCAGCAGCTTAGTCCGCTGGGGCCCCGGCTCTGGAAACACCATATATTTT.

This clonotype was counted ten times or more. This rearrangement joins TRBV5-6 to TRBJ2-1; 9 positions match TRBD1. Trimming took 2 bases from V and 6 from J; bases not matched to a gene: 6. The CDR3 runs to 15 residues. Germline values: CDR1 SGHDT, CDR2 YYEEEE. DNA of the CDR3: TGTGCCAGCAGCTTATCGGGACAGGGCGTCAATGAGCAGTTCTTC. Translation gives CASSLSGQGVNEQFF. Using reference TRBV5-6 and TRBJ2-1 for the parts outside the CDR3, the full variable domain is DAGVTQSPTHLIKTRGQQVTLRCSPKSGHDTVSWYQQALGQGPQFIFQYYEEEERQRGNFPDRFSGHQFPNYSSELNVNALLLGDSALYLCASSLSGQGVNEQFFGPGTRLTVL.

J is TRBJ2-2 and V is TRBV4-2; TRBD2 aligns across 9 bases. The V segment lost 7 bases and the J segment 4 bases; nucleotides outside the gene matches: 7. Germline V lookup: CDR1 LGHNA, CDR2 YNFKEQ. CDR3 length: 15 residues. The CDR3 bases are TGTGCCAGCAAGGGGACTAGCCTCTCCACCGGGGAGCTGTTTTTT. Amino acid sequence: CASKGTSLSTGELFF.

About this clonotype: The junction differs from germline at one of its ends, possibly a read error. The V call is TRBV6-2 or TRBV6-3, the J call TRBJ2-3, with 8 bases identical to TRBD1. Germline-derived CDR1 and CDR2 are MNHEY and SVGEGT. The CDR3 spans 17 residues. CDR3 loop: CGSSFSRPGQVPDTQYF. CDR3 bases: TGTGGCAGCAGTTTCTCACGCCCGGGACAGGTCCCAGATACGCAGTATTTT.

CDR3 bases: TGTGCCAGCAGAGCGGAGGGGTACCAAGAGACCCAGTACTTC. Its translation: CASRAEGYQETQYF. The chain is built from TRBV6-1 and TRBJ2-5; possibly TRBD2 for D (6 bases). With 6 bases removed from V and 0 bases from J, the gap between germline ends came to 11 bases. The CDR3 length is 14 residues. Germline lookup yields CDR1 MNHNS and CDR2 SASEGT.

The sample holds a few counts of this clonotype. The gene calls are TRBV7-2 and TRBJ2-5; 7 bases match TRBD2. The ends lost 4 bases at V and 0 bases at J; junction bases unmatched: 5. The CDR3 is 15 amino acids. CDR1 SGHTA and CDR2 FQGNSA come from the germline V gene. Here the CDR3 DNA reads TGTGCCAGCAGCTCCGTTAGCGGGTACCAAGAGACCCAGTACTTC. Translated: CASSSVSGYQETQYF. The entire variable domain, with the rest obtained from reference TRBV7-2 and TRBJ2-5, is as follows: GAGVSQSPSNKVTEKGKDVELRCDPISGHTALYWYRQSLGQGLEFLIYFQGNSAPDKSGLPSDRFSAERTGGSVSTLTIQRTQQEDSAVYLCASSSVSGYQETQYFGPGTRLLVL.

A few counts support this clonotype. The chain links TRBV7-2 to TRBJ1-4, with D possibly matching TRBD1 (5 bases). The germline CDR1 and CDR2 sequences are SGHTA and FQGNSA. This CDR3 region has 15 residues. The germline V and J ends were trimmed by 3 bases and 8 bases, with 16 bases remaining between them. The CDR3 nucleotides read TGTGCCAGCAGCTTTGGGGTGGGACTTCCCGAAAAACTGTTTTTT. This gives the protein CASSFGVGLPEKLFF.

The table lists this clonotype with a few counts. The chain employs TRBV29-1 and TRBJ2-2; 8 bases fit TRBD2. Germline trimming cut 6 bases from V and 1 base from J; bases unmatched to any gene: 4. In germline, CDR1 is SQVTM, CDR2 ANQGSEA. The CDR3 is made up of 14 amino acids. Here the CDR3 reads CSVRAGGNTGELFF. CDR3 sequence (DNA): TGCAGCGTGCGCGCGGGGGGGAACACCGGGGAGCTGTTTTTT.